Below, one T cell receptor beta chain is given with its context. Antigen unknown. The CDR3 loop spans 15 amino acids. Germline V gene data show CDR1 as MGHRA and CDR2 as YSYEKL. This sample was included in a study of blood T cells in healthy people across ages. Study conclusions and caveats: In older individuals, TCR beta diversity per million T cells was lower, falling roughly linearly with age. Calculation of diversity from one million T cells yielded estimates considered to be underestimates.

A sample-barcoded 5' primer and a J-beta primer mix were used in a second PCR of about 7 to 11 cycles. TCRdb passed the 5' RACE reads through MiXCR, listing each CDR3 protein once. The data show about 760,000 distinct CDR3 sequences, around 25% seen once. This sample was shared with a second study, whose subject was T cells of mothers and their children.

The sequenced material came from blood. V is TRBV4-1 and J is TRBJ2-5; no clear D gene. The DNA matches TRBJ2-1 better at its end, which makes the J call doubtful. The sequence was collected from a boy under 18 in good health. CDR3 sequence (DNA): TGCGCCAGCAGCCCAATGGGCCTCCTGTTAAATGAGCAGTTCTTC. This codes for CASSPMGLLLNEQFF.